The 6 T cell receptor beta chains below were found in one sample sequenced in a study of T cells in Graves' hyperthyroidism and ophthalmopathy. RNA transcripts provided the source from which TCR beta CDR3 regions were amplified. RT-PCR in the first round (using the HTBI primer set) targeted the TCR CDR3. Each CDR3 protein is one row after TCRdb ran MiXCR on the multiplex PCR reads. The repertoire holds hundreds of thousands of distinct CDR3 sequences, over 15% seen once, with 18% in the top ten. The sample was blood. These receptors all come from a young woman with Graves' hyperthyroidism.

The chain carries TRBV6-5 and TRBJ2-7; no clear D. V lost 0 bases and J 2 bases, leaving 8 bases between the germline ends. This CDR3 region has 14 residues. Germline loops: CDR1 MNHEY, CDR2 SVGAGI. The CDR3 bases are TGTGCCAGCAGTTACTCGATAATTGCCTACGAGCAGTACTTC. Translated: CASSYSIIAYEQYF.

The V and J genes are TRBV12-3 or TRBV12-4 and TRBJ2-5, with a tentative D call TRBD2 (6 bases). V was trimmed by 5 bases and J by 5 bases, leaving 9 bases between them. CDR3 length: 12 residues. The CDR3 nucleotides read TGTGCCAGCAGTGGGGGGTGGGAGACCCAGTACTTC. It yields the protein CASSGGWETQYF.

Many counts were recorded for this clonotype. The CDR3 DNA sequence: TGTGCCAGCACCTTGGGCGGCAGGGGAAATTCACCCCTCCACTTT. This translates into CASTLGGRGNSPLHF. V usage is TRBV12-3 or TRBV12-4 and J usage is TRBJ1-6, with D maybe TRBD1 (6 bases). This CDR3 is built from 15 residues. With 7 bases removed from V and 7 bases from J, the gap between germline ends came to 17 bases.

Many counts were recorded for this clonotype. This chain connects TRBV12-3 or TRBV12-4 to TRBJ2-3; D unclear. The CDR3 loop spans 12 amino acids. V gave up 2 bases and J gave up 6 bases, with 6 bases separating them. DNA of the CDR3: TGTGCCAGCAGTTTAAACAGTGATACGCAGTATTTT. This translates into CASSLNSDTQYF.

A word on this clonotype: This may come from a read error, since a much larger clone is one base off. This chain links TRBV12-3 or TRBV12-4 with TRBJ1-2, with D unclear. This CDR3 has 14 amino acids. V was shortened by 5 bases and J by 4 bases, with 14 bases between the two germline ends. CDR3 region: CASSAFPGGYGYTF. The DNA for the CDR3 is TGTGCCAGCAGTGCTTTCCCAGGCGGCTATGGCTACACCTTC.

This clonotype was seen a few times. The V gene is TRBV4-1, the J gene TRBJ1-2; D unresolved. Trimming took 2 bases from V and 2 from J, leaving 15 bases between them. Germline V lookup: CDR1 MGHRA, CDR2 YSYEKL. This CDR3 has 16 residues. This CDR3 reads CASSQPNRGNNYGYTF. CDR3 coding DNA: TGCGCCAGCAGCCAACCGAATCGGGGAAACAACTATGGCTACACCTTC.